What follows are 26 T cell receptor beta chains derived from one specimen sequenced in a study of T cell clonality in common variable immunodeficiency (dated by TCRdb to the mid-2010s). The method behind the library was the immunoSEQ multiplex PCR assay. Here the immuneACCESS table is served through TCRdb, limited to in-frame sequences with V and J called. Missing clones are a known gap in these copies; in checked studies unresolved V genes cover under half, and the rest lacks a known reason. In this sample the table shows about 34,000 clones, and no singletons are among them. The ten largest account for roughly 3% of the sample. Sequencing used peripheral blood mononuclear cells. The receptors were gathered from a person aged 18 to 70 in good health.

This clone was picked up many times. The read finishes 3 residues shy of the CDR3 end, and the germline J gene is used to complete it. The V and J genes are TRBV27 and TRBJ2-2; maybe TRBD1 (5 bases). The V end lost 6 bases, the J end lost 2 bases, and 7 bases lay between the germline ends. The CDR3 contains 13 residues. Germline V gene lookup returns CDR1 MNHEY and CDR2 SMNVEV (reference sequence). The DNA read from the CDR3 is TGTGCCAGCAGGACAGACAACACCGGGGAG. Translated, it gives CASRTDNTGE. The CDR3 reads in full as CASRTDNTGELFF.

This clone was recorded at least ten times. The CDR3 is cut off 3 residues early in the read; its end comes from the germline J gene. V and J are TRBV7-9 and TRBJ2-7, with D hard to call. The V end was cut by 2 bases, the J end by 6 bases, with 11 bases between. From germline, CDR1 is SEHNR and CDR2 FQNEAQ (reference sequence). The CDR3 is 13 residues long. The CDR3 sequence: CASSLREASEQYF. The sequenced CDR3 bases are TGTGCCAGCAGCTTAAGAGAGGCATCCGAG.

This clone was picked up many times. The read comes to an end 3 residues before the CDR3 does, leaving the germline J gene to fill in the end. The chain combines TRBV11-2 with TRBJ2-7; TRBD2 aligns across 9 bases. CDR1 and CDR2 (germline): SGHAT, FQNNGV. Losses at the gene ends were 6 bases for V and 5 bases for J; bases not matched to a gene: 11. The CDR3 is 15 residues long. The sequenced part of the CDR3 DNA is TGTGCCAGCAGGTGGGCAGCGGGAGGACTCAACGAG. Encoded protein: CASRWAAGGLNE. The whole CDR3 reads CASRWAAGGLNEQYF.

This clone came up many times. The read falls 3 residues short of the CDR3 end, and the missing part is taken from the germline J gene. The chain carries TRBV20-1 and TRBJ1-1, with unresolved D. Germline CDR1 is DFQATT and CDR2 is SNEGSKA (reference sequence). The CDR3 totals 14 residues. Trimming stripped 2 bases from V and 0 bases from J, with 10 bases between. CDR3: CSARYQLVNTEAFF. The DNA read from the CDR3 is TGCAGTGCTAGATACCAGCTAGTGAACACTGAA.

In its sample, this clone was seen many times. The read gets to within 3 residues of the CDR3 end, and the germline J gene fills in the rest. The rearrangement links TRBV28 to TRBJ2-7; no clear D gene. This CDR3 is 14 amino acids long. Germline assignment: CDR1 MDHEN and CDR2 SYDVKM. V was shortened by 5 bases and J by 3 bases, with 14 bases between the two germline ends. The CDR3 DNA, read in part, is TGTGCCAGCAGTCCCCCCCACCAAGGCTACGAG. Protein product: CASSPPHQGYE. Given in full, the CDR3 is CASSPPHQGYEQYF.

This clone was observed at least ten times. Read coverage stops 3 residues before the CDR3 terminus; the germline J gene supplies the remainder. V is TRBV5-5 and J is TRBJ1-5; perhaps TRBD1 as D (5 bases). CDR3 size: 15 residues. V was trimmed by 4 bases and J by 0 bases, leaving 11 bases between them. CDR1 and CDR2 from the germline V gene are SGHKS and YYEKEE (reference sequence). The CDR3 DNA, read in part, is TGTGCCAGCAGCGAAATACAGGTTAGCAATCAGCCC. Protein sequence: CASSEIQVSNQP. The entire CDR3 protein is CASSEIQVSNQPQHF. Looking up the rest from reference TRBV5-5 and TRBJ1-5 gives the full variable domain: DAGVTQSPTHLIKTRGQQVTLRCSPISGHKSVSWYQQVLGQGPQFIFQYYEKEERGRGNFPDRFSARQFPNYSSELNVNALLLGDSALYLCASSEIQVSNQPQHFGDGTRLSIL.

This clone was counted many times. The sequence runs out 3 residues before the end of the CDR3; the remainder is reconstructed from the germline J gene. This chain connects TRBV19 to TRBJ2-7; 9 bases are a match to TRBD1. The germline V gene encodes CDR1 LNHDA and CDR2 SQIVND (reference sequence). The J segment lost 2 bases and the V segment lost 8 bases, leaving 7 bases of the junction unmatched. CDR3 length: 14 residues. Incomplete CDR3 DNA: TGTGCCAGTGGGGCCGGGGACAGGGCCTACGAG. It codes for CASGAGDRAYE. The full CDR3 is CASGAGDRAYEQYF.

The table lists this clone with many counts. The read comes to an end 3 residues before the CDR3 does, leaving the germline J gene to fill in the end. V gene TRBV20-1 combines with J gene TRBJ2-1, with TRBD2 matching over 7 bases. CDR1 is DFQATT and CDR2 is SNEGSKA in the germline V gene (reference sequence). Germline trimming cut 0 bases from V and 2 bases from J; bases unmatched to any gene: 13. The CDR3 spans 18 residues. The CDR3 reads CSARDLIAGPLTYNEQFF. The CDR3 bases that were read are TGCAGTGCTAGAGATTTAATAGCGGGTCCCCTTACCTACAATGAG.

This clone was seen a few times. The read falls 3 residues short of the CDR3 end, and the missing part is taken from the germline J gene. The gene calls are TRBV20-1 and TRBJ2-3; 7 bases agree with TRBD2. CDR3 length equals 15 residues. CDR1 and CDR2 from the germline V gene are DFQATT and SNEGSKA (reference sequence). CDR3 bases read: TGCAGTGCTAGACTCGCGGGAGAGCGTGGAGAGACG. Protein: CSARLAGERGET. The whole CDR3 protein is CSARLAGERGETQYF.

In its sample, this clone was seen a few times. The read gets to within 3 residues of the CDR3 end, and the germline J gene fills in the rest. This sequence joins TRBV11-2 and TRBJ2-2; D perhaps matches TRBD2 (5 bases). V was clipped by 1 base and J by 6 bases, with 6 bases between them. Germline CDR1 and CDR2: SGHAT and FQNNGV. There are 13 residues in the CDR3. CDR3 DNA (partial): TGTGCCAGCAGCTTAGCCGGGGCCGGGGAG. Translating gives CASSLAGAGE. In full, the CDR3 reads CASSLAGAGELFF.

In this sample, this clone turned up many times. This CDR3 is CASSGQGYQPQHF. Partial CDR3 DNA: TGTGCCAGCAGCGGTCAGGGCTATCAGCCC. This chain connects TRBV5-6 to TRBJ1-5, with D possibly TRBD1 on 5 matching bases. The read finishes 3 residues shy of the CDR3 end, and the germline J gene is used to complete it. CDR3 length: 13 amino acids. Germline V gene lookup returns CDR1 SGHDT and CDR2 YYEEEE. Trimming shortened V by 4 bases and J by 5 bases, and 10 bases separated the two germline ends.

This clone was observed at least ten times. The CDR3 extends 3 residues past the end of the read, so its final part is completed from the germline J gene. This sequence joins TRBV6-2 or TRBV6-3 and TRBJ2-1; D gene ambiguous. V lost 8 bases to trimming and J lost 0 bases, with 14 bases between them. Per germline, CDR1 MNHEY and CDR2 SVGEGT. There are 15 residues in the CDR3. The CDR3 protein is CASRDWQSSYNEQFF. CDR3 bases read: TGTGCCAGCCGTGACTGGCAGAGCTCCTACAATGAG.

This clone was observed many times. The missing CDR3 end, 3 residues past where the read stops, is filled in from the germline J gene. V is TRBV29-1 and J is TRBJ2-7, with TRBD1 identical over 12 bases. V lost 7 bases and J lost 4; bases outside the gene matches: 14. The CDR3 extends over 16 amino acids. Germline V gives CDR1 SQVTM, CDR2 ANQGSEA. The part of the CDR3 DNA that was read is TGCAGCGCGAATAAGGGGACAGGGGGCGCGGGATACGAG. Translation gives CSANKGTGGAGYE. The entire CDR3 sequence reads CSANKGTGGAGYEQYF.

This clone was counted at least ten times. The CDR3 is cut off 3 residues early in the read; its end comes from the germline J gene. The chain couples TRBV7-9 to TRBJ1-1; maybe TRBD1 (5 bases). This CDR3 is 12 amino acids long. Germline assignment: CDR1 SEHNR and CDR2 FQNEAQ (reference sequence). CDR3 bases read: TGTGCCAGCAGCTTAGAGGGGCCCACA. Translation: CASSLEGPT. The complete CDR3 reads CASSLEGPTAFF.

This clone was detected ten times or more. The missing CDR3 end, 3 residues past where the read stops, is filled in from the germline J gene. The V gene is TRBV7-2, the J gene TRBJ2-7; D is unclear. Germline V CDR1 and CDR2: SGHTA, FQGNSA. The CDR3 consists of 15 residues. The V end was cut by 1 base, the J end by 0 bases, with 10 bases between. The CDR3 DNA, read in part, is TGTGCCAGCAGCTTAGGGTACGCGAACTCCTACGAG. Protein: CASSLGYANSYE. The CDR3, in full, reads CASSLGYANSYEQYF.

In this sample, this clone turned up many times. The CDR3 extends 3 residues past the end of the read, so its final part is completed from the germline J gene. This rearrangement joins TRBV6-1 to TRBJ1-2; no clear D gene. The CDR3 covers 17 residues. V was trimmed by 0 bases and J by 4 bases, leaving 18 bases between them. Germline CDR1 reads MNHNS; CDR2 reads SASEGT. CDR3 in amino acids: CASSEAYAQVGPYGYTF. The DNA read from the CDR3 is TGTGCCAGCAGTGAAGCGTATGCCCAGGTTGGGCCCTATGGC.

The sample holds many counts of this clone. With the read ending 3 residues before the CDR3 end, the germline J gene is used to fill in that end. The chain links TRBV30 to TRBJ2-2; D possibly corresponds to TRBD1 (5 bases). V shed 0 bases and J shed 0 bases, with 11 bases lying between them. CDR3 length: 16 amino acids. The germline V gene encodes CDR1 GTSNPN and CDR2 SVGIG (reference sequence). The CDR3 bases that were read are TGTGCCTGGAGTGTACGACAGCCGACGAACACCGGGGAG. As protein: CAWSVRQPTNTGE. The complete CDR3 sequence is CAWSVRQPTNTGELFF.

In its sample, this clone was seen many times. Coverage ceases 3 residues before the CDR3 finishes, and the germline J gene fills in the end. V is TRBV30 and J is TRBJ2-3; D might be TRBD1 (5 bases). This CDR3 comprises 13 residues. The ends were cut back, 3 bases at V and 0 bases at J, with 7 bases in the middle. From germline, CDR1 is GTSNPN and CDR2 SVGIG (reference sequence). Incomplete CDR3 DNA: TGTGCCTGGAGCCCAGGGAGCACAGATACG. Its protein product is CAWSPGSTDT. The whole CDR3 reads CAWSPGSTDTQYF.

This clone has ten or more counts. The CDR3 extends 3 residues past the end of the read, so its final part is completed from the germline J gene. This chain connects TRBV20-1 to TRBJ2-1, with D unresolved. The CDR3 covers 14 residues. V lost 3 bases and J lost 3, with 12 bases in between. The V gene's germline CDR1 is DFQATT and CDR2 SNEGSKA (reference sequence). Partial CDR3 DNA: TGCAGTGCTAGCACTTATTCCCTCTACAATGAG. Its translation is CSASTYSLYNE. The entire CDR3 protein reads CSASTYSLYNEQFF.

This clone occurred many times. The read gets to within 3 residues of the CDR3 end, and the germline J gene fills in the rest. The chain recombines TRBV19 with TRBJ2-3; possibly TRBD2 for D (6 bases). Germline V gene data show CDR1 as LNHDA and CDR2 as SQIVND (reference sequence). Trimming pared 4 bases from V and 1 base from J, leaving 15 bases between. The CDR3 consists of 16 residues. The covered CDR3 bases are TGTGCCAGTAGTAGGGGTAGCGGTAAACGCACAGATACG. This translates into CASSRGSGKRTDT. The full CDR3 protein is CASSRGSGKRTDTQYF. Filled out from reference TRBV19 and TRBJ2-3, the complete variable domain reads DGGITQSPKYLFRKEGQNVTLSCEQNLNHDAMYWYRQDPGQGLRLIYYSQIVNDFQKGDIAEGYSVSREKKESFPLTVTSAQKNPTAFYLCASSRGSGKRTDTQYFGPGTRLTVL.

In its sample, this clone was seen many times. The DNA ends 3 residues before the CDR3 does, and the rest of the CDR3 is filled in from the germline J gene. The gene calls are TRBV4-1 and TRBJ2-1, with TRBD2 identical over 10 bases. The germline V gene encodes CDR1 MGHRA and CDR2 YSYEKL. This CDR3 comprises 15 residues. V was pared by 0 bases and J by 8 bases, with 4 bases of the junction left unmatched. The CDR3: CASSQEAGGHDEQFF. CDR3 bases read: TGCGCCAGCAGCCAAGAAGCGGGAGGGCACGATGAG.

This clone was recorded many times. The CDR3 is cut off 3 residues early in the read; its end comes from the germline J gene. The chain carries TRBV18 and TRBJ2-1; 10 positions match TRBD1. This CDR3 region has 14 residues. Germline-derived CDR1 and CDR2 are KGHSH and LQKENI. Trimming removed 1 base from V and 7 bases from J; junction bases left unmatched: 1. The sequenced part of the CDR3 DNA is TGTGCCAGCTCACCACGGACAGGGGGGAATGAG. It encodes CASSPRTGGNE. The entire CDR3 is CASSPRTGGNEQFF.

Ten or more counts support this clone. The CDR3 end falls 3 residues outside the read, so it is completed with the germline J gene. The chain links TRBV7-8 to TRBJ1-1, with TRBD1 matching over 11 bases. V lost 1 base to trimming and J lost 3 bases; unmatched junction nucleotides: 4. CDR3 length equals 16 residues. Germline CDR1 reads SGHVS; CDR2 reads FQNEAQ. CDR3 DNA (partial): TGTGCCAGCAGCTTAGGGACAGGGGGCGCATACACTGAA. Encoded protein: CASSLGTGGAYTE. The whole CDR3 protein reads CASSLGTGGAYTEAFF.

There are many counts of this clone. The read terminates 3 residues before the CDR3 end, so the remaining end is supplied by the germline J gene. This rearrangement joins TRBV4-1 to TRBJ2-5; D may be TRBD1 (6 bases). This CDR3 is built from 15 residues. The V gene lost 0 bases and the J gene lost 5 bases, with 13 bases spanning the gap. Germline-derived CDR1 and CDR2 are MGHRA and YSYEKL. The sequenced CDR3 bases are TGCGCCAGCAGCCAAGACACAGGGTTGGGGGAGACC. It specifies CASSQDTGLGET. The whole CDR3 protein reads CASSQDTGLGETQYF.

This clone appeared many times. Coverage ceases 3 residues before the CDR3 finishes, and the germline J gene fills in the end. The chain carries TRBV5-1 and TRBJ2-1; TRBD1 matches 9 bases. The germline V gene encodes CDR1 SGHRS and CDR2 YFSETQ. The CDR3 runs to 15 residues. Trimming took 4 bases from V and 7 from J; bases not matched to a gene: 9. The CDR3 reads CASSGTGRRGNEQFF. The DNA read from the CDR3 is TGCGCCAGCAGCGGGACAGGGAGGAGGGGGAATGAG. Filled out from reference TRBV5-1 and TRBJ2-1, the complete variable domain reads KAGVTQTPRYLIKTRGQQVTLSCSPISGHRSVSWYQQTPGQGLQFLFEYFSETQRNKGNFPGRFSGRQFSNSRSEMNVSTLELGDSALYLCASSGTGRRGNEQFFGPGTRLTVL.

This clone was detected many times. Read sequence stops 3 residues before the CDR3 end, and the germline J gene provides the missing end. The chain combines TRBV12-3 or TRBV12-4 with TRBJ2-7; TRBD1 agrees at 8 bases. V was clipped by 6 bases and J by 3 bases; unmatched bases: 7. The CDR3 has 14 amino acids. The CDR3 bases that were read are TGTGCCAGCAGGAGTGGACAGGGTAACTACGAG. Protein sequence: CASRSGQGNYE. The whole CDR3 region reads CASRSGQGNYEQYF.